These 8 T cell receptor beta chains share one sample of origin, sequenced in a study of T-cell reconstitution after alpha-beta-depleted transplantation in children. This sample's TCRbeta library carried unique molecular identifier barcodes. TCRdb passed the PCR reads through MiXCR, listing each CDR3 protein once. The profile shows 200,000 to 250,000 distinct CDR3 sequences, 6.6% of them singletons. The sample consisted of PBMCs, taken before TCRalphabeta/CD19-depleted stem cell transplant. These receptors were collected from a boy between 2 and 15 years old with acute lymphoblastic leukemia, due to receive a stem cell transplant.

The rearrangement joins TRBV20-1 to TRBJ2-5; D unresolved. The CDR3 covers 14 residues. Germline V gives CDR1 DFQATT, CDR2 SNEGSKA (reference sequence). V was shortened by 3 bases and J by 5 bases, with 16 bases between the two germline ends. Written as DNA, the CDR3 is TGCAGTGCTAGCTCTCCACTGAAACCTGAGACCCAGTACTTC. This encodes CSASSPLKPETQYF.

This clonotype was detected ten times or more. This chain joins TRBV20-1 and TRBJ2-1; 14 bases fit TRBD2. Per the germline V gene, CDR1 is DFQATT and CDR2 is SNEGSKA (reference sequence). The CDR3 contains 16 residues. V was clipped by 0 bases and J by 4 bases; unmatched bases: 2. CDR3 in amino acids: CSARDWTSGGYNEQFF. The CDR3 DNA reads TGCAGTGCTAGAGATTGGACTAGCGGGGGGTACAATGAGCAGTTCTTC.

The chain carries TRBV20-1 and TRBJ1-5, with TRBD1 matching over 12 bases. CDR1 and CDR2 (germline): DFQATT, SNEGSKA (reference sequence). With V trimmed by 6 bases and J by 9 bases, 15 bases remained unmatched. The CDR3 loop spans 16 amino acids. The CDR3 region has the DNA TGCAGTGCACCGGGACAGGGGGCGAGAGGTATCAGGCCCCAGCATTTT. Its translation is CSAPGQGARGIRPQHF.

This clonotype was seen repeatedly, ten times or more. The V call is TRBV28, the J call TRBJ2-2; D is unclear. Germline CDR1 and CDR2: MDHEN and SYDVKM. V lost 4 bases and J 1 base, leaving 13 bases between the germline ends. The CDR3 runs 16 residues. The CDR3 spells CASSSAWTENTGELFF. CDR3 coding DNA: TGTGCCAGCAGTTCGGCCTGGACGGAGAACACCGGGGAGCTGTTTTTT.

At least ten counts were recorded for this clonotype. The chain employs TRBV5-6 and TRBJ2-3; the match to TRBD2 covers 7 bases. The CDR3 is 17 amino acids. CDR1 is SGHDT and CDR2 is YYEEEE in the germline V gene. The trim removed 3 bases at V and 4 bases at J, leaving 14 bases unmatched. The CDR3 sequence: CASSWGEPSRGADTQYF. The CDR3, as DNA: TGTGCCAGCAGCTGGGGAGAACCCTCACGGGGGGCAGATACGCAGTATTTT.

This clonotype has more than one count but fewer than ten. Written as DNA, the CDR3 is TGTGCCAGCAGCATAGGACCGGATAACTATGGCTACACCTTC. Encoded protein: CASSIGPDNYGYTF. The rearrangement joins TRBV9 to TRBJ1-2; no reliable D call. Germline V gene sequence: CDR1 SGDLS, CDR2 YYNGEE. The CDR3 covers 14 residues. Trimming stripped 4 bases from V and 1 base from J, with 11 bases between.

This clonotype was detected many times. The chain carries TRBV4-2 and TRBJ1-5; D not resolved. Trimming took off 0 bases at V and 1 base at J, with 13 bases between the two ends. CDR3 length: 17 amino acids. Germline V CDR1 and CDR2: LGHNA, YNFKEQ. This CDR3 reads CASSQDIPIGSNQPQHF. The DNA of the CDR3 is TGTGCCAGCAGCCAAGATATACCGATAGGGAGCAATCAGCCCCAGCATTTT.

This clonotype was seen at least ten times. The chain has TRBV4-3 and TRBJ2-2; no clear D. Trimming removed 0 bases from V and 1 base from J, with 6 bases in between. The CDR3 has 15 amino acids. Germline V gene lookup returns CDR1 LGHNA and CDR2 YSLEER. This CDR3 is CASSQEGRNTGELFF. DNA of the CDR3: TGCGCCAGCAGCCAAGAAGGCAGGAACACCGGGGAGCTGTTTTTT.